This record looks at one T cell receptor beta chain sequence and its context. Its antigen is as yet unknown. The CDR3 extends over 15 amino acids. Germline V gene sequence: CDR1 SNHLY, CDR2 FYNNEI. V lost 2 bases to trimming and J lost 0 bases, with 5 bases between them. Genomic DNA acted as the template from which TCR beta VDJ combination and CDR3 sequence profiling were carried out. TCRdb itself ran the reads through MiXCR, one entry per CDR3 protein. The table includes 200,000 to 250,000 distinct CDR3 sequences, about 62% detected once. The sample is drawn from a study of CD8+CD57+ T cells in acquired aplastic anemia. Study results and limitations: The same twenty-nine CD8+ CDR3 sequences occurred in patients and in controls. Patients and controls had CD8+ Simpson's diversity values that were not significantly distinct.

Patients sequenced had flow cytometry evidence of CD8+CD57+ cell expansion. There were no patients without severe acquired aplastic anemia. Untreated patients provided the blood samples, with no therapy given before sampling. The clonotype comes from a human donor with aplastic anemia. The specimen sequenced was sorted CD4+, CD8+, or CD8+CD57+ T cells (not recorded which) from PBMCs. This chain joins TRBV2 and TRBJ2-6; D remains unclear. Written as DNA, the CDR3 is TGTGCCAGCAGTGAACAGGCCTCTGGGGCCAACGTCCTGACTTTC. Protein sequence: CASSEQASGANVLTF.